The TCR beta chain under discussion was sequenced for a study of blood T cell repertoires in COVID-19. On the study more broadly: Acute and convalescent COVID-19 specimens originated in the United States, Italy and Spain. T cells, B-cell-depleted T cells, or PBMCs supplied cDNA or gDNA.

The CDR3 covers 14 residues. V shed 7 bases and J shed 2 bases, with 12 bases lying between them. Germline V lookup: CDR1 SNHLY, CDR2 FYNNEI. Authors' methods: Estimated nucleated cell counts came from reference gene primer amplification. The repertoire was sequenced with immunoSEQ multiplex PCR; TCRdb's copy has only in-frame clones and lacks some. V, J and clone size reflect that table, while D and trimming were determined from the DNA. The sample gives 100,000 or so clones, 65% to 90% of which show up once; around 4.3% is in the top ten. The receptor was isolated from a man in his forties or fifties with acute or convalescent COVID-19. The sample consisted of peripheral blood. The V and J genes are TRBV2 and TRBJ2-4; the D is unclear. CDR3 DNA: TGTGCCAGCACTTCGCAGGTATCCAAAAACATTCAGTACTTC. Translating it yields CASTSQVSKNIQYF.